This T cell receptor beta chain was captured in a study of radiation and T cells in renal cell carcinoma. Findings and limits, study-wide: From baseline, blood top tumor clonotypes peaked at 2 weeks post-radiation.

Note on this clone: The target antigen is unknown.

Sequenced by immunoSEQ multiplex PCR; TCRdb stores in-frame clones only, minus some. The data show roughly 100,000 clones, with around 80% seen just once and 6.5% to 8% held by the top ten. Documented time point: blood 4 weeks post-SBRT, at nephrectomy. Treatment defined: 15 Gy SBRT to primary tumor, nephrectomy 4 weeks later. Nephrectomy followed 15 Gy stereotactic body radiation by 4 weeks. Blood was sampled at baseline, 2 weeks and 4 weeks after SBRT. The tumor was a clear cell renal cell carcinoma. The sample was blood, taken from a patient whose treatment included radiotherapy and nephrectomy. This sequence was found in a man between 60 and 70 years old with renal cell carcinoma.

CDR3 nucleotides: TGTGCCAGCAGTTACACGCCCCCGCCCCTAGATACGCAGTATTTT. Its protein is CASSYTPPPLDTQYF. V usage is TRBV6-6 and J usage is TRBJ2-3; the D is unclear. The CDR3 runs 15 residues. Germline V lookup: CDR1 MNHNY, CDR2 SVGAGI (reference sequence). The ends were cut back, 2 bases at V and 5 bases at J, with 14 bases in the middle.